This entry is about one TCR beta chain. Recruited during active infection, patients (from Seattle) were subsequently followed longitudinally. The sample comes from a study of blood T cell repertoires in COVID-19. Study at large: The United States, Italy and Spain were the sources of the acute and convalescent COVID-19 samples. The analysed material was cDNA or gDNA that came from T cells, B-cell-depleted T cells, or PBMCs.

This CDR3 has 15 amino acids. The V segment lost 2 bases and the J segment 5 bases; nucleotides outside the gene matches: 5. Looked up from germline, CDR1 is MNHEY and CDR2 is SVGAGI. In the authors' methods: Estimated nucleated cell counts came from reference gene primer amplification. The protocol was immunoSEQ multiplex PCR, while the TCRdb copy is restricted to in-frame clones and leaves out a portion. V and J calls and clone size are those listed in that table; D and trimming were worked out from the DNA. The data show about 96,000 clones, with roughly 90% seen just once and 4% to 5% held by the top ten.

The clonotype comes from a human donor with COVID-19, enrolled during active disease. The donor label of this sample is uncertain. The sequenced sample was peripheral blood. The J gene is TRBJ2-1, the V gene TRBV6-5; 8 nucleotides agree with TRBD1. CDR3 DNA: TGTGCCAGCAGTTACCGGTGGACAGGGAACAATGAGCAGTTCTTC. It yields the protein CASSYRWTGNNEQFF.